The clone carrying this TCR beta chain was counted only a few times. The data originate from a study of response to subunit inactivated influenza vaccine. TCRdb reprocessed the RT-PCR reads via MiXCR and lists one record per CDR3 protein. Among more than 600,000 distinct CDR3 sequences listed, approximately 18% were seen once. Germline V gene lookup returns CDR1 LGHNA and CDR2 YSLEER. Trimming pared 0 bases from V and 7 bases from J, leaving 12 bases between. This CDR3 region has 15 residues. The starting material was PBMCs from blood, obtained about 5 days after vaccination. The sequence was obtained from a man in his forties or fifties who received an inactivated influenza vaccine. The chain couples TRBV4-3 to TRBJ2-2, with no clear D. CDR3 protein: CASSQDPARDGELFF. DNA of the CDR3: TGCGCCAGCAGCCAAGATCCCGCAAGGGACGGGGAGCTGTTTTTT.